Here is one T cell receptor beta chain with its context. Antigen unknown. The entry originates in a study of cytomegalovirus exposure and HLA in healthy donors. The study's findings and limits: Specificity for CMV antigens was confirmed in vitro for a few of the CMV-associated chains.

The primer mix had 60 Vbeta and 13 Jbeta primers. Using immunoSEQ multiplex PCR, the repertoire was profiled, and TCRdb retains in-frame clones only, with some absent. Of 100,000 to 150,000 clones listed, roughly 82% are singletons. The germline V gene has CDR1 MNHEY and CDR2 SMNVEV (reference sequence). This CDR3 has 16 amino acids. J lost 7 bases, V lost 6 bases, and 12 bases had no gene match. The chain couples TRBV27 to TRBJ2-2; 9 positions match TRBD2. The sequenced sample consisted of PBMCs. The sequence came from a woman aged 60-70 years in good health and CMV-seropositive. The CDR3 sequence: CASRGAGGSSLGELFF. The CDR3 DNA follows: TGTGCCAGCAGGGGAGCGGGAGGTAGCAGTCTCGGGGAGCTGTTTTTT.